This T cell receptor (beta chain) was profiled in a study of blood T cell repertoires in COVID-19. Looking at the study overall: In each case, the material was cDNA or gDNA derived from T cells, B-cell-depleted T cells, or PBMCs.

CDR1 SGHDT and CDR2 YYEEEE come from the germline V gene. Trimming took off 4 bases at V and 3 bases at J, with 14 bases between the two ends. The CDR3 spans 14 residues. The repertoire was sequenced with immunoSEQ multiplex PCR; TCRdb's copy has only in-frame clones and lacks some. The data contain some 170,000 clones, about three quarters of them singletons. The TCR was taken from a woman in her forties or fifties with active or convalescent COVID-19. The sample taken for sequencing was peripheral blood. The V gene is TRBV5-6, the J gene TRBJ2-7, with a weak D call TRBD2 (6 bases). The DNA of the CDR3 is TGTGCCAGCAGCCCGGGACTCGATATCTACGAGCAGTACTTC. Its protein product is CASSPGLDIYEQYF.